This paragraph covers one TCR beta chain sequence. Its specificity is unknown. The data belong to a study of CD4 T cells in relation to SARS-CoV-2 and coronaviruses. Study-wide findings and caveats: Culture-expanded clones reflect memory recall rather than primary priming during culture. No crossreactivity against non-spike viral proteins was tested here. Monoreactive clones expanded significantly more to SARS-CoV-2 than crossreactive clones did.

Deep TCR-beta sequencing used DNA from uncultured naive and memory CD4+ T cells. Only in-frame clones appear in the TCRdb table, and some are missing; sequencing was by immunoSEQ multiplex PCR. Of approximately 50,000 clones in the sample, 92% were seen once. The sample comprised naive CD4+ T cells from PBMCs. As to subset: naive CD4+ T cells isolated by negative enrichment. This receptor was identified in an adult with COVID-19.

CDR3 bases: TGCAGCGTTGAAGTGGAAGGCAATCAGCCCCAGCATTTT. The encoded protein is CSVEVEGNQPQHF. The V call is TRBV29-1, the J call TRBJ1-5; D remains ambiguous. Germline assignment: CDR1 SQVTM and CDR2 ANQGSEA. The CDR3 runs to 13 residues. Trimming took off 1 base at V and 2 bases at J, with 6 bases between the two ends.